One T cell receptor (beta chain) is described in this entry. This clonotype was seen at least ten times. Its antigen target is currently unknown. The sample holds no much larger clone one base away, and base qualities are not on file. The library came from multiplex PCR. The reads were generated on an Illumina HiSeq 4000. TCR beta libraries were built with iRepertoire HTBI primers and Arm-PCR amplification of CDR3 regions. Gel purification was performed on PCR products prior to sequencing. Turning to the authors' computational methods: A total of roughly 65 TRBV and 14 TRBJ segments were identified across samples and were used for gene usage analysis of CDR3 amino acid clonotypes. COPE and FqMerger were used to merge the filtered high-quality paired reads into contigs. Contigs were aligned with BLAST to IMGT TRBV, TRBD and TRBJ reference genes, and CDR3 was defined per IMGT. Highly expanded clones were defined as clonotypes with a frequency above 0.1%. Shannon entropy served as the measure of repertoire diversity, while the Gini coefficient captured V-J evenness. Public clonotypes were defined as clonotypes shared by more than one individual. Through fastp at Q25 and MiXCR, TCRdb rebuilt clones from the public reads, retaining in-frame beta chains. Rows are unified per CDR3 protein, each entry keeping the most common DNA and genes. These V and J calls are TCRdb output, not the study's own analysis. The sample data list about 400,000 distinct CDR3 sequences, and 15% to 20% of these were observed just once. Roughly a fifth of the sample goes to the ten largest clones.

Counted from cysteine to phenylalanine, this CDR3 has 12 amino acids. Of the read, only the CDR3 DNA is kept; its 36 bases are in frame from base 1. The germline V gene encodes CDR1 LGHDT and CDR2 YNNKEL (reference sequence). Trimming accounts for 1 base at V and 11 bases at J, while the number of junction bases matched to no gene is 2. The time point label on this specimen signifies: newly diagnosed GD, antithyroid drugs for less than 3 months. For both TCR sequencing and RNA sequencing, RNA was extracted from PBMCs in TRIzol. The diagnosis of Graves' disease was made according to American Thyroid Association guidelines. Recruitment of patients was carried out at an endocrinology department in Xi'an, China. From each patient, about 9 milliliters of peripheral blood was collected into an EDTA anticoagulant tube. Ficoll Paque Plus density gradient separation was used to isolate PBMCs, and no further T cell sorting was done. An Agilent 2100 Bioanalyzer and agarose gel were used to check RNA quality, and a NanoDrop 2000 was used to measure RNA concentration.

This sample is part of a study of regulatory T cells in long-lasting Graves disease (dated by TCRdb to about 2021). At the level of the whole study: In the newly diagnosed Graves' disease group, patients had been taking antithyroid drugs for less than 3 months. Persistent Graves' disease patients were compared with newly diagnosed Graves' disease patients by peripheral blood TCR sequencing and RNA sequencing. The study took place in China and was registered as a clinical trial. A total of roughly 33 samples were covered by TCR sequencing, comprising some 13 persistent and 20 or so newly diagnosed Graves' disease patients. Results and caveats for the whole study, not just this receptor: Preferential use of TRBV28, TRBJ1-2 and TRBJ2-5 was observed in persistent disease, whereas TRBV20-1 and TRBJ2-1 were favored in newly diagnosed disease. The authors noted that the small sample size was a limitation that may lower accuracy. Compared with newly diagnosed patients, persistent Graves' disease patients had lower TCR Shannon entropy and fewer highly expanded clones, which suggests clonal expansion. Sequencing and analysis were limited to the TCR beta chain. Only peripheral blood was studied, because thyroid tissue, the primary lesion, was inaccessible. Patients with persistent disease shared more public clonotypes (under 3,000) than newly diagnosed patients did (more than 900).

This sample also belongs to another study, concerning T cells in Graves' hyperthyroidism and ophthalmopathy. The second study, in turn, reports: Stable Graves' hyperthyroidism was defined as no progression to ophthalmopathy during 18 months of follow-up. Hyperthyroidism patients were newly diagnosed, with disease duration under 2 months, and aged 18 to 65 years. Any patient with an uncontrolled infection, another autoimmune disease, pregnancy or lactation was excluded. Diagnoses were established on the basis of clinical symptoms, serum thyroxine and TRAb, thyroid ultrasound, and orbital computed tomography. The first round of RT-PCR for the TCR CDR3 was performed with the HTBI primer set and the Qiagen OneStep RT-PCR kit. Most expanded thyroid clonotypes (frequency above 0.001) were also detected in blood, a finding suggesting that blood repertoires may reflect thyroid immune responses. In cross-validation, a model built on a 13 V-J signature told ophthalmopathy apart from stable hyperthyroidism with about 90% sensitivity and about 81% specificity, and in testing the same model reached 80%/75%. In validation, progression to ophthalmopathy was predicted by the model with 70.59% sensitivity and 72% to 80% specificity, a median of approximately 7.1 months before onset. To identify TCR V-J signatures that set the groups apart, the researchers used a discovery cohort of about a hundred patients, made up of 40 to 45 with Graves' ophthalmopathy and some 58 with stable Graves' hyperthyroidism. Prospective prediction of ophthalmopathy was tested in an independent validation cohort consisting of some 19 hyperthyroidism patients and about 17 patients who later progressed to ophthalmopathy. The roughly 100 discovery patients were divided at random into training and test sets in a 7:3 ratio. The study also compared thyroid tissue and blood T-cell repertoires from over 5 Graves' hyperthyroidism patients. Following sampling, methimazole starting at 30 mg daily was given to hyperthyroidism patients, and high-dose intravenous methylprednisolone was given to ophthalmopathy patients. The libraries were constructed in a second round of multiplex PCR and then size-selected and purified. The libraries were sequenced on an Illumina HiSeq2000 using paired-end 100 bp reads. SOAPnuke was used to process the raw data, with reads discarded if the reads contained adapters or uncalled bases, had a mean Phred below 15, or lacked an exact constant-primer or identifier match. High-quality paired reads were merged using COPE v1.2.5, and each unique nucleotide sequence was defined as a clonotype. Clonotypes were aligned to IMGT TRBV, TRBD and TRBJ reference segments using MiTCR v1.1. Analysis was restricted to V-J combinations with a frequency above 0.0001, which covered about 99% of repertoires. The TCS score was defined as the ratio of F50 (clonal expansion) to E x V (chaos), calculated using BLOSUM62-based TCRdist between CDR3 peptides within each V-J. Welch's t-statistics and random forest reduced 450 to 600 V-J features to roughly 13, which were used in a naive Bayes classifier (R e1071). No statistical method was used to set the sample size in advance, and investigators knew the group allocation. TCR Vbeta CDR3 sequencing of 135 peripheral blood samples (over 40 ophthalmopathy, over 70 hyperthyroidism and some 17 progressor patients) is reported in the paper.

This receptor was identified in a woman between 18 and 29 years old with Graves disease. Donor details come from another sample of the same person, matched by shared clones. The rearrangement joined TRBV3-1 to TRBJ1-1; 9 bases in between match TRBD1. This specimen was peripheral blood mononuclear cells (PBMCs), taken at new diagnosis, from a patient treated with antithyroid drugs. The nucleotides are TGTGCCAGCAGCCAAGGGACAGGGGCGGCTTTCTTT. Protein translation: CASSQGTGAAFF. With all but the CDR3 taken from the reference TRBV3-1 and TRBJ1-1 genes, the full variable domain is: DTAVSQTPKYLVTQMGNDKSIKCEQNLGHDTMYWYKQDSKKFLKIMFSYNNKELIINETVPNRFSPKSPDKAHLNLHINSLELGDSAVYFCASSQGTGAAFFGQGTRLTVV.